One sample yielded the 12 T cell receptor beta chains listed below, sequenced in a study of shared clonotypes between healthy human individuals. This table comes from immunoSEQ multiplex PCR, and its TCRdb copy is limited to in-frame clones, with some not included. The data hold about 2 million clones, with approximately 94% observed a single time. CD45RO-negative cells were positively selected for CCR7, leaving out terminally differentiated effector memory CD45RA+ cells. The sample was naive CD8+ T cells sorted from blood. The receptors come from a man between 18 and 35 years old in good health.

The rearrangement uses TRBV2 and TRBJ2-1; 8 bases fit TRBD2. The CDR3 loop spans 15 amino acids. Germline CDR1 is SNHLY and CDR2 is FYNNEI. Unmatched junction bases numbered 17, after V lost 11 bases and J lost 8 bases. For the CDR3, the DNA is TGTGCCGCCGCGGGGTCGGGAGGGGTTATGGATGAGCAGTTCTTC. Encoded protein: CAAAGSGGVMDEQFF.

The chain employs TRBV5-6 and TRBJ2-7; 11 positions match TRBD1. This CDR3 is 14 amino acids long. J was trimmed by 7 bases and V by 2 bases; bases with no gene match: 5. The germline CDR1 and CDR2 sequences are SGHDT and YYEEEE. This chain's CDR3 is CASSFGTGGGEQYF. In DNA form, the CDR3 reads TGTGCCAGCAGCTTTGGGACAGGGGGAGGAGAGCAGTACTTC.

CDR3 protein: CASSLTEGNTEAFF. The CDR3 DNA reads as TGTGCCAGCAGCCTAACCGAGGGAAACACTGAAGCTTTCTTT. The chain recombines TRBV4-2 with TRBJ1-1; no clear D. Trimming removed 4 bases from V and 2 bases from J, with 11 bases in between. The length of the CDR3 is 14 residues. Germline CDR1 LGHNA, CDR2 YNFKEQ.

This clone has a single count. The chain is built from TRBV11-2 and TRBJ2-1; 14 bases line up with TRBD2. The CDR3 extends over 18 amino acids. V shed 1 base and J 7 bases; nucleotides not matched to a gene: 9. CDR1 and CDR2 from the germline V gene are SGHAT and FQNNGV. The CDR3 loop reads CASSLAWGLAGVLNEQFF. The CDR3 DNA is TGTGCCAGCAGCTTAGCCTGGGGACTAGCGGGAGTCCTTAATGAGCAGTTCTTC.

This sequence joins TRBV7-2 and TRBJ2-1; D gene uncertain. The V gene's germline CDR1 is SGHTA and CDR2 FQGNSA. The length of the CDR3 is 12 residues. Trimming shortened V by 0 bases and J by 9 bases, and 6 bases separated the two germline ends. This CDR3 is CASSLASPEQFF. CDR3 in DNA: TGTGCCAGCAGCTTAGCCTCCCCTGAGCAGTTCTTC.

The sample holds one count of this clone. The chain has TRBV2 and TRBJ1-1, with D perhaps TRBD1 (6 bases). CDR1 is SNHLY and CDR2 is FYNNEI in the germline V gene. The V gene lost 7 bases and the J gene lost 1 base, with 22 bases spanning the gap. The CDR3 covers 17 residues. The CDR3 spells CASTEGHPGEENTEAFF. The CDR3 DNA sequence: TGTGCCAGCACCGAAGGGCACCCAGGGGAGGAGAACACTGAAGCTTTCTTT. Full variable domain (rest looked up from reference TRBV2 and TRBJ1-1): EPEVTQTPSHQVTQMGQEVILRCVPISNHLYFYWYRQILGQKVEFLVSFYNNEISEKSEIFDDQFSVERPDGSNFTLKIRSTKLEDSAMYFCASTEGHPGEENTEAFFGQGTRLTVV.

CDR3 DNA: TGCGCCAGCAGTGAAGGGACAGAACTCTATGGCTACACCTTC. Its translation: CASSEGTELYGYTF. The V call is TRBV10-2, the J call TRBJ1-2, with 7 bases aligning to TRBD1. Germline V gene sequence: CDR1 WSHSY, CDR2 SAAADI. The CDR3 runs to 14 residues. V was pared by 3 bases and J by 4 bases, with 5 bases of the junction left unmatched.

This clone was recorded once. The chain is built from TRBV7-6 and TRBJ2-7, with D possibly matching TRBD2 (6 bases). Germline assignment: CDR1 SGHVS and CDR2 FNYEAQ. This CDR3 region has 18 residues. Trimming pared 5 bases from V and 6 bases from J, leaving 29 bases between. CDR3 in amino acids: CASSPDAWGEGRPAEQYF. The CDR3, as DNA: TGTGCCAGCAGCCCAGACGCTTGGGGGGAAGGGAGGCCGGCCGAGCAGTACTTC.

The genes are TRBV2 and TRBJ2-5; 11 positions match TRBD2. The length of the CDR3 is 19 residues. CDR1 is SNHLY and CDR2 is FYNNEI in the germline V gene. V lost 4 bases, J lost 5 bases, and 18 bases stayed unmatched. CDR3: CASSGVPRLAGRFSETQYF. The CDR3 nucleotides read TGTGCCAGCAGTGGAGTTCCGCGACTAGCGGGGCGGTTCTCGGAGACCCAGTACTTC.

The V gene is TRBV5-4, the J gene TRBJ1-4, with D hard to call. CDR3 length equals 13 residues. CDR1 SGHNT and CDR2 YYREEE come from the germline V gene (reference sequence). V was clipped by 0 bases and J by 8 bases, with 8 bases between them. CDR3 loop: CASSLGRGEKLFF. CDR3 DNA sequence: TGTGCCAGCAGCTTGGGACGTGGGGAAAAACTGTTTTTT.

This chain links TRBV16 with TRBJ2-5, with 8 bases lining up with TRBD1. CDR1 and CDR2 from the germline V gene are KGHSY and FQNENV. The trim removed 1 base at V and 7 bases at J, leaving 11 bases unmatched. This CDR3 region has 16 residues. The CDR3 DNA reads TGTGCCAGCAGCCAATTCGGGACAGGTGTGCGTGGGACCCAGTACTTC. Translation: CASSQFGTGVRGTQYF.

The rearrangement links TRBV10-3 to TRBJ2-7, with 11 bases fitting TRBD2. This CDR3 is 15 amino acids long. CDR1 and CDR2 (germline): ENHRY, SYGVKD. The junction had 4 bases not matched to a gene; V was cut back by 0 bases and J by 6 bases. DNA for the CDR3: TGTGCCATCAGTGAGTCGGAGACTAGCGGGGTCGAGCAGTACTTC. Translated, it gives CAISESETSGVEQYF.